This is a list of T cell receptor beta chains from one sample in a study of blood T cells in healthy people across ages. TCRdb re-analysed the 5' RACE reads in MiXCR, keeping a single row per CDR3 protein. The top ten hold 15% to 20% of the sample, which has 550,000 to 700,000 distinct CDR3 sequences, approximately 30% seen once. What was sequenced was blood. These receptors all come from a woman in her 70s in good health. CDR3s include the opening cysteine and the closing phenylalanine or tryptophan. D genes are given only for firm matches. The size entry is marked missing in some rows and otherwise reads once, few, many or a size class.

V gene: TRBV5-5; clone size: NA; J gene: TRBJ1-4; D gene: TRBD1; CDR3 DNA: TGTGCCAGCAGCTCGACAGGGAAGTGGGATGAAAAACTGTTTTTT; CDR3 protein: CASSSTGKWDEKLFF
V gene: TRBV4-3; clone size: NA; J gene: TRBJ1-2; D gene: TRBD1; CDR3 DNA: TGCGCCAGCAGCCAAGATTCGACAGGGGGACGGTATGGCTACACCTTC; CDR3 protein: CASSQDSTGGRYGYTF
V gene: TRBV12-3/TRBV12-4; clone size: NA; J gene: TRBJ1-3; D gene: TRBD1; CDR3 DNA: TGTGCCAGCAGGGAGGGGGCCGGTGGAAACACCATATATTTT; CDR3 protein: CASREGAGGNTIYF
V gene: TRBV7-9; clone size: NA; J gene: TRBJ1-5; D gene: TRBD1; CDR3 DNA: TGTGCCAGCCCAGGGACAGGCAATCAGCCCCAGCATTTT; CDR3 protein: CASPGTGNQPQHF
V gene: TRBV2; clone size: few; J gene: TRBJ1-2; D gene: NA; CDR3 DNA: TGTGCCAGCGGGGCAACTAACTATGGCTACACCTTC; CDR3 protein: CASGATNYGYTF
V gene: TRBV6-4; clone size: NA; J gene: TRBJ2-1; D gene: TRBD2; CDR3 DNA: TGTGCCAGCAGTGACTCGGGGGGACTAGTGGGTGAGCAGTTCTTC; CDR3 protein: CASSDSGGLVGEQFF
V gene: TRBV18; clone size: NA; J gene: TRBJ2-1; D gene: NA; CDR3 DNA: TGTGCCAGCTCTCCTACAGGGTTTTTTGAGCAGTTCTTC; CDR3 protein: CASSPTGFFEQFF
V gene: TRBV9; clone size: NA; J gene: TRBJ2-2; D gene: TRBD1; CDR3 DNA: TGTGCCAGCAGCGCCGGGACAGCAGCCGGGGAGCTGTTTTTT; CDR3 protein: CASSAGTAAGELFF
V gene: TRBV7-7; clone size: few; J gene: TRBJ1-3; D gene: NA; CDR3 DNA: TGTGCCAGCAGCCAGGGACCAGAAGCAGGAAACACCATATATTTT; CDR3 protein: CASSQGPEAGNTIYF
V gene: TRBV11-2; clone size: many; J gene: TRBJ2-5; D gene: TRBD2; CDR3 DNA: TGTGCCAGCAGCTTCACTAGCGGGGGGACCGGGGAGACCCAGTACTTC; CDR3 protein: CASSFTSGGTGETQYF
V gene: TRBV7-2; clone size: few; J gene: TRBJ1-1; D gene: NA; CDR3 DNA: TGTGCCAGCAGCTTATGTAACACTGAAGCTTTCTTT; CDR3 protein: CASSLCNTEAFF
V gene: TRBV4-3; clone size: few; J gene: TRBJ1-2; D gene: NA; CDR3 DNA: TGCGCCAGCAGCCAAGGGGTGGGGAGGTCGGACTATGGCTACACCTTC; CDR3 protein: CASSQGVGRSDYGYTF
V gene: TRBV20-1; clone size: few; J gene: TRBJ1-1; D gene: TRBD1; CDR3 DNA: TGCAGTGCCCTGACAGGGGGAGAAACTGAAGCTTTCTTT; CDR3 protein: CSALTGGETEAFF
V gene: TRBV12-3/TRBV12-4; clone size: NA; J gene: TRBJ2-5; D gene: NA; CDR3 DNA: TGTGCCAGCAGCACGGGCGGCCGAGAGACCCAGTACTTC; CDR3 protein: CASSTGGRETQYF
V gene: TRBV15; clone size: NA; J gene: TRBJ2-3; D gene: NA; CDR3 DNA: TGTGCCACCAGCAGAGATCTTGGGGAGTATACGCAGTATTTT; CDR3 protein: CATSRDLGEYTQYF
V gene: TRBV5-1; clone size: once; J gene: TRBJ2-5; D gene: TRBD1; CDR3 DNA: TGCGCCAGCAGCTTGCGGGCAGGGGGTCACCAAGGGACCCAGTACTTC; CDR3 protein: CASSLRAGGHQGTQYF
V gene: TRBV20-1; clone size: NA; J gene: TRBJ2-7; D gene: NA; CDR3 DNA: TGCAGTGCTAGCGCTGCCTACGAGCAGTACTTC; CDR3 protein: CSASAAYEQYF
V gene: TRBV5-1; clone size: few; J gene: TRBJ2-5; D gene: TRBD1; CDR3 DNA: TGCGCCAGCAGCTTCAGACCACCGGGACAGGGCCGGGGGGAGACCCAGTACTTC; CDR3 protein: CASSFRPPGQGRGETQYF
V gene: TRBV10-3; clone size: few; J gene: TRBJ2-7; D gene: NA; CDR3 DNA: TGTGCCATCAGTGGTGTCCAGGGCTCCGAGCAGTACTTC; CDR3 protein: CAISGVQGSEQYF
V gene: TRBV19; clone size: few; J gene: TRBJ2-2; D gene: NA; CDR3 DNA: TGTGCCAGTAGTATAAGGGGCGCCGGGGAGCTGTTTTTT; CDR3 protein: CASSIRGAGELFF
V gene: TRBV20-1; clone size: few; J gene: TRBJ2-7; D gene: TRBD2; CDR3 DNA: TGCAGTGCTGAACAGACTAGCGGGGGTAGCGAGCAGTACTTC; CDR3 protein: CSAEQTSGGSEQYF
V gene: TRBV20-1; clone size: NA; J gene: TRBJ2-7; D gene: NA; CDR3 DNA: TGCAGTGCTAGAGGCAGGGCGGGGTACTACGAGCAGTACTTC; CDR3 protein: CSARGRAGYYEQYF
V gene: TRBV4-3; clone size: NA; J gene: TRBJ2-7; D gene: NA; CDR3 DNA: TGCGCCAGCAGCCAAGTATTGGGCCTAGGCCCTTCCTACGAGCAGTACTTC; CDR3 protein: CASSQVLGLGPSYEQYF
V gene: TRBV28; clone size: NA; J gene: TRBJ1-1; D gene: NA; CDR3 DNA: TGTGCCAGCATCCGAAGCCTACCAGGGGCGACCGGAGCTTTCTTT; CDR3 protein: CASIRSLPGATGAFF
V gene: TRBV29-1; clone size: few; J gene: TRBJ2-1; D gene: TRBD2; CDR3 DNA: TGCAGCGTTGAGGCTAGCGGGGGAGCCGGCAATGAGCAGTTCTTC; CDR3 protein: CSVEASGGAGNEQFF
V gene: TRBV4-3; clone size: NA; J gene: TRBJ2-3; D gene: NA; CDR3 DNA: TGCGCCAGCAGCCTCAGCCTAGGTTTGTCAGATACGCAGTATTTT; CDR3 protein: CASSLSLGLSDTQYF
V gene: TRBV12-3/TRBV12-4; clone size: NA; J gene: TRBJ1-6; D gene: NA; CDR3 DNA: TGTGCCAGCAGCCTGAGGAGCCTGAATTCACCCCTCCACTTT; CDR3 protein: CASSLRSLNSPLHF
V gene: TRBV1; clone size: NA; J gene: TRBJ2-3; D gene: NA; CDR3 DNA: TGCACCAGCAGCCAAAGGATCAGGGGGATATCAGATACGCAGTATTTT; CDR3 protein: CTSSQRIRGISDTQYF
V gene: TRBV20-1; clone size: NA; J gene: TRBJ1-2; D gene: NA; CDR3 DNA: TGCAGTGCTAGACCCCCAGAGAGCTATGGCTACACCTTC; CDR3 protein: CSARPPESYGYTF
V gene: TRBV10-3; clone size: NA; J gene: TRBJ2-5; D gene: TRBD2; CDR3 DNA: TGTGCCATCAGTGAGTCAGGCCGGGGAGGGCAGTACTTC; CDR3 protein: CAISESGRGGQYF
V gene: TRBV29-1; clone size: many; J gene: TRBJ2-5; D gene: NA; CDR3 DNA: TGCAGCGTTGGTCCGGCAGGGCAAGAGACCCAGTACTTC; CDR3 protein: CSVGPAGQETQYF
V gene: TRBV11-2; clone size: few; J gene: TRBJ2-7; D gene: NA; CDR3 DNA: TGTGCCAGCAGCTTAGTACACAGACCCCCGGTCTACGAGCAGTACTTC; CDR3 protein: CASSLVHRPPVYEQYF
V gene: TRBV20-1; clone size: NA; J gene: TRBJ2-7; D gene: NA; CDR3 DNA: TGCAGTGCAAGCTTTCCTCGCGGGCTCGGGTACGAGCAGTACTTC; CDR3 protein: CSASFPRGLGYEQYF
V gene: TRBV7-9; clone size: few; J gene: TRBJ2-7; D gene: NA; CDR3 DNA: TGTGCCAGCAGCCATCGGGGGGCCCCCGTCTCCTACGAGCAGTACTTC; CDR3 protein: CASSHRGAPVSYEQYF
V gene: TRBV7-2; clone size: NA; J gene: TRBJ1-2; D gene: NA; CDR3 DNA: TGTGCCAGCAGCTCCGGCGGACGGTCATATGGCTACACCTTC; CDR3 protein: CASSSGGRSYGYTF
V gene: TRBV6-5; clone size: NA; J gene: TRBJ1-1; D gene: NA; CDR3 DNA: TGTGCCAGCAGTTACTCGAGGGGGGCCACTGAAGCTTTCTTT; CDR3 protein: CASSYSRGATEAFF
V gene: TRBV20-1; clone size: few; J gene: TRBJ1-2; D gene: NA; CDR3 DNA: TGCAGCGCACGCGGGGCTTACCATCATGGCTACACCTTC; CDR3 protein: CSARGAYHHGYTF
V gene: TRBV7-2; clone size: NA; J gene: TRBJ2-1; D gene: TRBD2; CDR3 DNA: TGTGCCAGCAGCTCCCGGAGGGGTAGCGGGGCAAGCTCCTACAATGAGCAGTTCTTC; CDR3 protein: CASSSRRGSGASSYNEQFF
V gene: TRBV7-8; clone size: NA; J gene: TRBJ2-2; D gene: NA; CDR3 DNA: TGTGCCAGTAACCCGGGACACAGGGCAACCGGGGAGCTGTTTTTT; CDR3 protein: CASNPGHRATGELFF
V gene: TRBV20-1; clone size: few; J gene: TRBJ2-5; D gene: TRBD1; CDR3 DNA: TGCAGTGCTAGAATAGGGACAGGGGGCGATGAGACCCAGTACTTC; CDR3 protein: CSARIGTGGDETQYF
V gene: TRBV12-3/TRBV12-4; clone size: few; J gene: TRBJ1-1; D gene: NA; CDR3 DNA: TGTGCCAGCAGTTTACTCTCAGGGACTGAAGCTTTCTTT; CDR3 protein: CASSLLSGTEAFF
V gene: TRBV20-1; clone size: NA; J gene: TRBJ1-4; D gene: NA; CDR3 DNA: TGCAGTGCTAGACGTAGATATAATGAAAAACTGTTTTTT; CDR3 protein: CSARRRYNEKLFF
V gene: TRBV14; clone size: NA; J gene: TRBJ2-4; D gene: NA; CDR3 DNA: TGTGCCAGCAGCCCCCGGGACGGAAACATTCAGTACTTC; CDR3 protein: CASSPRDGNIQYF
V gene: TRBV12-5; clone size: few; J gene: TRBJ2-3; D gene: TRBD2; CDR3 DNA: TGTGCTAGTGGTTTGGAAAGACTAGCGGGGCGCACAGATACGCAGTATTTT; CDR3 protein: CASGLERLAGRTDTQYF
V gene: TRBV7-9; clone size: many; J gene: TRBJ2-3; D gene: NA; CDR3 DNA: TGTGCCAGCAACGAAGGGGTGAATACGCAGTATTTT; CDR3 protein: CASNEGVNTQYF
V gene: TRBV5-6; clone size: NA; J gene: TRBJ1-1; D gene: NA; CDR3 DNA: TGTGCCAGCAGCTCCCGGGAATGGGACGACACTGAAGCTTTCTTT; CDR3 protein: CASSSREWDDTEAFF
V gene: TRBV7-2; clone size: NA; J gene: TRBJ1-1; D gene: NA; CDR3 DNA: TGTGCCAGCAGCCCAATCGGCTCTGGGAGTGAAGCTTTCTTT; CDR3 protein: CASSPIGSGSEAFF
V gene: TRBV5-1; clone size: NA; J gene: TRBJ1-6; D gene: NA; CDR3 DNA: TGCGCCAGCAGCTTGGGAGGGGAGGTCGAGTCGCCCCTCCACTTT; CDR3 protein: CASSLGGEVESPLHF
V gene: TRBV6-6; clone size: few; J gene: TRBJ2-5; D gene: TRBD2; CDR3 DNA: TGTGCCAGCACCCTCTCTGGAGCGGGGGCAGAGACCCAGTACTTC; CDR3 protein: CASTLSGAGAETQYF
V gene: TRBV6-5; clone size: many; J gene: TRBJ1-1; D gene: NA; CDR3 DNA: TGTGCCAGCAGCTTCCATTCGAGGGGCCCGGGAGAAACTGAAGCTTTCTTT; CDR3 protein: CASSFHSRGPGETEAFF
V gene: TRBV7-9; clone size: NA; J gene: TRBJ1-1; D gene: NA; CDR3 DNA: TGTGCCAGCAGCTTAGAGATGGCCACTGAAGCTTTCTTT; CDR3 protein: CASSLEMATEAFF
V gene: TRBV29-1; clone size: few; J gene: TRBJ2-7; D gene: NA; CDR3 DNA: TGCAGCGTTGTCTCCGGGACGGTTATATCCTACGAGCAGTACTTC; CDR3 protein: CSVVSGTVISYEQYF